This T cell receptor (beta chain) was identified in a study of OX40 agonist ivuxolimab in advanced cancers. General observations from the study: Relative to CD4+, CD8+ T cells held more expanded clones on average.

This CDR3 comprises 14 residues. V dropped 5 bases and J dropped 8; count of bases not matched to a gene: 8. CDR1 and CDR2 from the germline V gene are SGHNT and YENEEA. The protocol was immunoSEQ multiplex PCR, while the TCRdb copy is restricted to in-frame clones and leaves out a portion. The sample consists of around 68,000 clones, roughly 90% of them appearing once. Regarding this clone: The antigen is unknown.

The receptor was derived from an adult with an advanced solid tumor such as melanoma, head and neck, liver or kidney cancer. This chain links TRBV11-3 with TRBJ1-2, with 10 bases lining up with TRBD1. This sample comprised CD4+ or CD8+ T cells sorted from blood, obtained in a trial of the OX40 agonist ivuxolimab. The CDR3 sequence is CASSATDRGHGYTF. CDR3 nucleotide sequence: TGTGCCAGCAGCGCCACCGACAGGGGGCACGGCTACACCTTC. Combining the CDR3 with reference TRBV11-3 and TRBJ1-2 gives the whole variable domain EAGVVQSPRYKIIEKKQPVAFWCNPISGHNTLYWYLQNLGQGPELLIRYENEEAVDDSQLPKDRFSAERLKGVDSTLKIQPAELGDSAVYLCASSATDRGHGYTFGSGTRLTVV.